One sample yielded the 6 T cell receptor beta chains listed below, sequenced in a study of blood T cells in healthy people across ages. A second PCR of 7 to 11 cycles used a sample-barcoded 5' primer and a J-beta primer mix. TCRdb passed the 5' RACE reads through MiXCR, listing each CDR3 protein once. Seen here are hundreds of thousands of distinct CDR3 sequences, about 40% observed once, and the top ten hold 20% to 25%. Sequenced material: blood. The origin of the receptors is a woman aged 60 to 75 in good health.

This clonotype occurred a few times. The chain recombines TRBV3-1 with TRBJ2-5; 9 positions match TRBD2. CDR1 is LGHDT and CDR2 is YNNKEL in the germline V gene (reference sequence). V dropped 8 bases and J dropped 5; count of bases not matched to a gene: 12. The CDR3 is 15 amino acids. This CDR3 reads CASESRGRAGETQYF. CDR3 nucleotide sequence: TGTGCCAGCGAATCCCGCGGGAGGGCCGGGGAGACCCAGTACTTC.

The chain is built from TRBV29-1 and TRBJ2-5; 11 bases are shared with TRBD1. V lost 6 bases, J lost 11 bases, and 11 bases stayed unmatched. Germline assignment: CDR1 SQVTM and CDR2 ANQGSEA. CDR3 length: 13 amino acids. The CDR3 DNA follows: TGCAGCGTACCGGGACAGGGGGAGTTTGAGCAGTACTTC. It translates to CSVPGQGEFEQYF.

This clonotype has just a few counts. One end of the junction is discordant with germline, which a read error may explain. This chain connects TRBV9 to TRBJ1-6, with D possibly TRBD1 on 6 matching bases. The CDR3 spans 15 residues. In germline, CDR1 is SGDLS, CDR2 YYNGEE. DNA of the CDR3: TGTGCCAGCAGCGCCACGGGACAAGATAATTCACCCCCCCACTTT. Encoded protein: CASSATGQDNSPPHF. The full variable domain, its missing parts supplied by reference TRBV9 and TRBJ1-6, is DSGVTQTPKHLITATGQRVTLRCSPRSGDLSVYWYQQSLDQGLQFLIQYYNGEERAKGNILERFSAQQFPDLHSELNLSSLELGDSALYFCASSATGQDNSPPHFGNGTRLTVT.

This chain uses TRBV12-3 or TRBV12-4 with TRBJ1-2; D possibly corresponds to TRBD1 (6 bases). Between the trimmed V and J ends, which lost 9 bases and 2 bases, there was a span of 19 bases. CDR3 length: 15 amino acids. CDR3 nucleotides: TGTGCCAGTAGCCAAAGCGACAGGACCAACTATGGCTACACCTTC. It is translated as CASSQSDRTNYGYTF.

The V gene is TRBV7-9, the J gene TRBJ2-7, with 9 bases identical to TRBD2. Germline CDR1 and CDR2: SEHNR and FQNEAQ (reference sequence). Unmatched junction bases numbered 11, after V lost 4 bases and J lost 7 bases. This CDR3 has 15 amino acids. This CDR3 is CASSSTLAGAMEQYF. The CDR3 nucleotides are TGTGCCAGCAGCTCAACCTTAGCGGGAGCAATGGAGCAGTACTTC.

The chain recombines TRBV7-2 with TRBJ2-4; D is possibly TRBD2 (5 bases). The V end lost 5 bases, the J end lost 3 bases, and 17 bases lay between the germline ends. The CDR3 consists of 16 residues. CDR1 is SGHTA and CDR2 is FQGNSA in the germline V gene. CDR3 amino acids: CASSNYLASSKNIQYF. The CDR3 coding sequence is TGTGCCAGCAGCAATTATCTAGCCTCAAGCAAAAACATTCAGTACTTC. The complete variable domain, with remaining parts taken from reference TRBV7-2 and TRBJ2-4, reads GAGVSQSPSNKVTEKGKDVELRCDPISGHTALYWYRQSLGQGLEFLIYFQGNSAPDKSGLPSDRFSAERTGGSVSTLTIQRTQQEDSAVYLCASSNYLASSKNIQYFGAGTRLSVL.